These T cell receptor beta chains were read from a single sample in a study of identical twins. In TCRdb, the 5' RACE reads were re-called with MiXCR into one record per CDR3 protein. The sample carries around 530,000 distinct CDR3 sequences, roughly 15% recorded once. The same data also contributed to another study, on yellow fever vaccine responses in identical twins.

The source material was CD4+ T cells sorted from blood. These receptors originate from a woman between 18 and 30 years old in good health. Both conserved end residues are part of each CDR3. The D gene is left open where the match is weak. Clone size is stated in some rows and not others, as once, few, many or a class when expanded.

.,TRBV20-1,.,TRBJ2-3,CSATLWGQGSDTQYF,TGCAGTGCTACCCTCTGGGGCCAGGGTTCAGATACGCAGTATTTT
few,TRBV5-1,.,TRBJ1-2,CASSLSQSYGYTF,TGCGCCAGCAGCTTATCACAGAGCTATGGCTACACCTTC
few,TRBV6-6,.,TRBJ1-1,CASSLEGWEAFF,TGTGCCAGCAGTTTGGAAGGGTGGGAAGCTTTCTTT
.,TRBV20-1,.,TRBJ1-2,CSAREGTTNYGYTF,TGCAGTGCTAGAGAGGGGACTACTAACTATGGCTACACCTTC
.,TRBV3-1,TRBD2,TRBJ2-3,CASTIHPLAGGPDTQYF,TGTGCCAGCACCATACACCCCCTAGCGGGGGGGCCAGATACGCAGTATTTT
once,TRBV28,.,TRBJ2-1,CASSPTPRNEQFF,TGTGCCAGCAGCCCGACTCCCCGCAATGAGCAGTTCTTC
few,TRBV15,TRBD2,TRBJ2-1,CATGRGLAGGNEQFF,TGTGCCACCGGCCGGGGACTAGCGGGGGGTAATGAGCAGTTCTTC
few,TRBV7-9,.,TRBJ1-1,CASSRSGALGTEAFF,TGTGCCAGCAGCCGGTCGGGGGCCCTGGGCACTGAAGCTTTCTTT
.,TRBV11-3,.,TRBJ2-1,CASSTYSRDEQFF,TGTGCCAGCAGCACCTATTCTCGGGATGAGCAGTTCTTC
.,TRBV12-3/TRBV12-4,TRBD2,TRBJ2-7,CASRRTSGFASSYEQYF,TGTGCCAGCAGGCGGACTAGCGGGTTTGCTAGCTCCTACGAGCAGTACTTC
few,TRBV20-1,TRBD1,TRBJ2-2,CSAPLSGTGGLFF,TGCAGTGCCCCCCTTAGCGGTACAGGGGGGCTGTTTTTT
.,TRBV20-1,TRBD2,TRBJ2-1,CSARGLAGGFEQFF,TGCAGTGCTAGAGGACTAGCGGGAGGTTTTGAGCAGTTCTTC
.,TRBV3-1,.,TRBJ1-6,CASSQAFNSPLHF,TGTGCCAGCAGCCAAGCCTTTAATTCACCCCTCCACTTT
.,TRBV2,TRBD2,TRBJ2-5,CASSVGSGGTLQETQYF,TGTGCCAGCAGTGTAGGTAGCGGGGGGACCCTACAAGAGACCCAGTACTTC
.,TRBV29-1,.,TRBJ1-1,CSVVSKEAFF,TGCAGCGTTGTCTCCAAGGAAGCTTTCTTT